These 21 T cell receptor beta chains came from one sample sequenced in a study of beta chain features in type 1 diabetes. The study reverse transcribed the entire isolated RNA, so it sequenced expressed TCRB transcripts. Libraries were prepared by immunoSEQ multiplex PCR; TCRdb keeps only in-frame clonotypes and omits some of them. The sample has under 450,000 clones, around 13% seen once. The sample was naive CD4+ T cells from blood. Receptors were obtained from a man between 25 and 39 years old in good health.

The CDR3 protein is CASSLMAGLNTGELFF. Here the CDR3 DNA reads TGTGCCAGCAGCTTAATGGCGGGCTTAAACACCGGGGAGCTGTTTTTT. The V call is TRBV7-9, the J call TRBJ2-2, with D possibly TRBD2 on 5 matching bases. V was cut by 2 bases and J by 2 bases, with 12 bases left in between. The CDR3 spans 16 residues. Germline loops: CDR1 SEHNR, CDR2 FQNEAQ (reference sequence).

This clone was seen a handful of times. The rearrangement joins TRBV5-6 to TRBJ2-7, with 7 bases lining up with TRBD2. CDR3 length: 18 residues. CDR1 and CDR2 from the germline V gene are SGHDT and YYEEEE. The trim removed 4 bases at V and 3 bases at J, leaving 19 bases unmatched. The CDR3, as DNA: TGTGCCAGCAGCCCCCACCTCCCCAAGCGGGACTTAATCTACGAGCAGTACTTC. It yields the protein CASSPHLPKRDLIYEQYF. Full variable domain (remainder filled in from reference TRBV5-6 and TRBJ2-7): DAGVTQSPTHLIKTRGQQVTLRCSPKSGHDTVSWYQQALGQGPQFIFQYYEEEERQRGNFPDRFSGHQFPNYSSELNVNALLLGDSALYLCASSPHLPKRDLIYEQYFGPGTRLTVT.

The chain recombines TRBV7-6 with TRBJ1-2; 7 bases align to TRBD1. CDR3 length: 13 residues. Trimming removed 5 bases from V and 6 bases from J; junction bases left unmatched: 6. CDR1 and CDR2 from the germline V gene are SGHVS and FNYEAQ. The CDR3 region has the DNA TGTGCCAGCAGCCAACCCCAGGGGGATGGCTACACCTTC. It specifies CASSQPQGDGYTF.

This clone was seen more than once but under ten times. The CDR3 nucleotides read TGTGCCAGCAGTTTCCGGACAGGAGACAATGAGCAGTTCTTC. It specifies CASSFRTGDNEQFF. The chain employs TRBV6-5 and TRBJ2-1; TRBD1 agrees at 7 bases. There are 14 residues in the CDR3. From germline, CDR1 is MNHEY and CDR2 SVGAGI. V dropped 4 bases and J dropped 5; count of bases not matched to a gene: 5.

This chain links TRBV21-1 with TRBJ2-2; the D call TRBD1 from the table was never checked on the DNA. TRBV21-1 is marked as a pseudogene. The CDR3 spans 18 residues. Here the CDR3 reads CASSKSLRTGADTGELFF. Written as DNA, the CDR3 is TGTGCCAGCAGCAAATCGTTAAGGACAGGGGCAGACACCGGGGAGCTGTTTTTT.

This clone occurred a few times. The chain is built from TRBV27 and TRBJ1-1, with 7 bases aligning to TRBD1. The CDR3 spans 14 residues. V dropped 6 bases and J dropped 1; count of bases not matched to a gene: 5. CDR1 is MNHEY, CDR2 SMNVEV, per germline (reference sequence). This chain's CDR3 is CASSPGTENTEAFF. The CDR3 DNA sequence: TGTGCCAGCAGCCCCGGGACAGAGAACACTGAAGCTTTCTTT.

V usage is TRBV25-1 and J usage is TRBJ2-3; 7 bases match TRBD2. Germline loops: CDR1 MGHDK, CDR2 SYGVNS. The CDR3 extends over 16 amino acids. Trimming removed 1 base from V and 3 bases from J; junction bases left unmatched: 7. CDR3 region: CASSEFGAGLTDTQYF. The CDR3 DNA follows: TGTGCCAGCAGTGAATTCGGAGCGGGGCTTACAGATACGCAGTATTTT.

The rearrangement uses TRBV18 and TRBJ1-2, with D unresolved. V was pared by 0 bases and J by 3 bases, with 8 bases between. Per the germline V gene, CDR1 is KGHSH and CDR2 is LQKENI. This CDR3 comprises 14 residues. The CDR3 bases are TGTGCCAGCTCACCACCGTGGCAGTACTATGGCTACACCTTC. Protein sequence: CASSPPWQYYGYTF.

CDR3 region: CASSYSTGGYEQYV. The CDR3 nucleotides read TGTGCCAGCAGTTACTCGACAGGGGGCTACGAGCAGTACGTC. The chain has TRBV6-6 and TRBJ2-7; TRBD1 agrees at 9 bases. This CDR3 has 14 amino acids. V dropped 0 bases and J dropped 3; count of bases not matched to a gene: 0. Germline values: CDR1 MNHNY, CDR2 SVGAGI (reference sequence).

CDR3 in amino acids: CASSLGRTGVETQYF. For the CDR3, the DNA is TGTGCCAGCAGCTTGGGGAGGACAGGGGTGGAGACCCAGTACTTC. The chain carries TRBV5-4 and TRBJ2-5, with TRBD1 matching 9 bases. The ends lost 0 bases at V and 5 bases at J; junction bases unmatched: 5. The CDR3 sequence is 15 residues long. Looked up from germline, CDR1 is SGHNT and CDR2 is YYREEE (reference sequence).

This chain connects TRBV29-1 to TRBJ1-3, with D possibly TRBD1 on 5 matching bases. The CDR3 runs to 14 residues. V was cut by 7 bases and J by 1 base, with 14 bases left in between. CDR1 is SQVTM, CDR2 ANQGSEA, per germline. CDR3 protein: CSADQGQSGNTIYF. The CDR3, as DNA: TGCAGCGCCGACCAGGGTCAGTCTGGAAACACCATATATTTT.

The chain carries TRBV4-1 and TRBJ2-3, with D unclear. CDR3 length equals 13 residues. V was pared by 0 bases and J by 6 bases, with 7 bases between. Germline V CDR1 and CDR2: MGHRA, YSYEKL. CDR3 sequence: CASSQERLDTQYF. DNA for the CDR3: TGCGCCAGCAGCCAAGAAAGGTTGGATACGCAGTATTTT.

The chain uses TRBV5-1 and TRBJ1-1; 7 positions match TRBD1. Looked up from germline, CDR1 is SGHRS and CDR2 is YFSETQ. Trimming at V came to 1 base and at J to 6 bases, leaving 9 bases not matched to a gene. This CDR3 is 15 amino acids long. The CDR3 protein is CASSLLVGGTSEAFF. DNA of the CDR3: TGCGCCAGCAGCTTGCTTGTAGGGGGCACCTCTGAAGCTTTCTTT. The full variable domain, completed using reference TRBV5-1 and TRBJ1-1, is KAGVTQTPRYLIKTRGQQVTLSCSPISGHRSVSWYQQTPGQGLQFLFEYFSETQRNKGNFPGRFSGRQFSNSRSEMNVSTLELGDSALYLCASSLLVGGTSEAFFGQGTRLTVV.

The V and J genes are TRBV5-1 and TRBJ2-1; D is uncertain. Germline CDR1 is SGHRS and CDR2 is YFSETQ. The CDR3 sequence is 14 residues long. The V end was cut by 4 bases, the J end by 5 bases, with 13 bases between. CDR3 in DNA: TGCGCCAGCAGCGCATCCCCAGGTAACAATGAGCAGTTCTTC. It specifies CASSASPGNNEQFF.

The chain employs TRBV10-1 and TRBJ2-5; D remains unclear. The V and J ends lost 5 bases and 0 bases respectively, with 7 bases between them. Germline CDR1 WNHNN, CDR2 SYGVQD (reference sequence). The CDR3 covers 13 residues. CDR3 residues: CASSPGHQETQYF. The CDR3 DNA reads TGCGCCAGCAGTCCCGGACACCAAGAGACCCAGTACTTC.

The J gene is TRBJ2-1, the V gene TRBV9; 10 bases map to TRBD2. The CDR3 is 16 residues long. The germline V gene has CDR1 SGDLS and CDR2 YYNGEE. J lost 9 bases, V lost 1 base, and 10 bases had no gene match. This CDR3 is CASSVTAGGLYGEQFF. CDR3 DNA sequence: TGTGCCAGCAGCGTAACAGCGGGAGGGCTTTACGGTGAGCAGTTCTTC.

V gene TRBV6-1 combines with J gene TRBJ2-1; 11 bases line up with TRBD2. J gave up 13 bases and V 3 bases, and 14 bases lay outside the gene matches. Germline V CDR1 and CDR2: MNHNS, SASEGT. This CDR3 contains 16 residues. The CDR3 sequence is CASSEITSGSATGQFF. As DNA, the CDR3 is TGTGCCAGCAGTGAGATAACTAGCGGGAGTGCAACGGGACAGTTCTTC.

In its sample, this clone was seen a few times. This sequence joins TRBV7-9 and TRBJ1-4; no reliable D call. This CDR3 region has 15 residues. Germline values: CDR1 SEHNR, CDR2 FQNEAQ (reference sequence). Trimming shortened V by 1 base and J by 7 bases, and 13 bases separated the two germline ends. CDR3 sequence: CASSLVPGGSEKLFF. The CDR3 region has the DNA TGTGCCAGCAGCTTAGTACCGGGTGGGAGTGAAAAACTGTTTTTT.

In nucleotides, the CDR3 is TGTGCCAGCAGTATAGACAGTCTCCAAGAGACCCAGTACTTC. Its translation: CASSIDSLQETQYF. The V call is TRBV2, the J call TRBJ2-5; D possibly corresponds to TRBD1 (5 bases). From germline, CDR1 is SNHLY and CDR2 FYNNEI. The length of the CDR3 is 14 residues. V was clipped by 5 bases and J by 1 base, with 11 bases between them.

The rearrangement uses TRBV7-2 and TRBJ2-7; D is perhaps TRBD2 (6 bases). V lost 6 bases and J 5 bases, leaving 17 bases between the germline ends. This CDR3 contains 14 residues. Germline CDR1 and CDR2: SGHTA and FQGNSA. CDR3 in amino acids: CASRTPGERHEQYF. The CDR3 coding sequence is TGTGCCAGCAGAACCCCGGGAGAGAGGCACGAGCAGTACTTC. Complete variable domain (other parts from reference TRBV7-2 and TRBJ2-7): GAGVSQSPSNKVTEKGKDVELRCDPISGHTALYWYRQSLGQGLEFLIYFQGNSAPDKSGLPSDRFSAERTGGSVSTLTIQRTQQEDSAVYLCASRTPGERHEQYFGPGTRLTVT.

Only one count was recorded for this clone. The rearrangement joins TRBV5-6 to TRBJ1-2; D might be TRBD1 (6 bases). From germline, CDR1 is SGHDT and CDR2 YYEEEE. Trimming stripped 0 bases from V and 1 base from J, with 7 bases between. This CDR3 contains 14 residues. The CDR3 DNA sequence: TGTGCCAGCAGCTTGGGACAGGTTAACTATGGCTACACCTTC. It encodes CASSLGQVNYGYTF.